This paragraph covers one T cell receptor (beta chain) sequence. Its antigen remains unidentified. The sample comes from a study of identifying expanded T cells in peripheral blood. Collection occurred without any documented infections or immune events in donors. Assay: immunoSEQ multiplex PCR; the TCRdb copy retains only in-frame clones and omits some. The sample carries about 58,000 clones, around nine tenths recorded once. The study, taken as a whole, reports: Differentially abundant clones: roughly 1.2 between replicates, about 15 at about two weeks, less than 20 at four. Variance in clone template counts between two-week samples significantly increased with total template count across all healthy donors.

Sequencing was done on a sample of blood. The receptor was derived from a person between 18 and 75 years old in good health.

The CDR3 region has the DNA TGTGCCAGCAGTTCCGTGACAGGCGCCAGCACAGATACGCAGTATTTT. Translated, it gives CASSSVTGASTDTQYF. This chain uses TRBV14 with TRBJ2-3; the D gene is possibly TRBD1 (6 bases). V was shortened by 6 bases and J by 0 bases, with 16 bases between the two germline ends. The CDR3 consists of 16 residues. Germline loops: CDR1 SGHDN, CDR2 FVKESK.